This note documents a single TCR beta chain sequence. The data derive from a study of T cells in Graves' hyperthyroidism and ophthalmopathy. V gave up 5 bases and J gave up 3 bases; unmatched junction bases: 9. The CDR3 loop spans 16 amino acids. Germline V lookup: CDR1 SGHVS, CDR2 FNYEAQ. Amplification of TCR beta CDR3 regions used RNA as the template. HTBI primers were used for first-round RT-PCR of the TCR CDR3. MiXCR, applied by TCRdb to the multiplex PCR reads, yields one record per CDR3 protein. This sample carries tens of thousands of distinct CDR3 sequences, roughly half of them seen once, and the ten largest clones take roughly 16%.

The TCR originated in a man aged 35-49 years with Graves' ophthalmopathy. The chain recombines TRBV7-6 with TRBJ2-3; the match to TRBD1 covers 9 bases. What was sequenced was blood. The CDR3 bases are TGTGCCAGCAGCCTAGGGACAGGGAGTTTTACAGATACGCAGTATTTT. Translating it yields CASSLGTGSFTDTQYF.